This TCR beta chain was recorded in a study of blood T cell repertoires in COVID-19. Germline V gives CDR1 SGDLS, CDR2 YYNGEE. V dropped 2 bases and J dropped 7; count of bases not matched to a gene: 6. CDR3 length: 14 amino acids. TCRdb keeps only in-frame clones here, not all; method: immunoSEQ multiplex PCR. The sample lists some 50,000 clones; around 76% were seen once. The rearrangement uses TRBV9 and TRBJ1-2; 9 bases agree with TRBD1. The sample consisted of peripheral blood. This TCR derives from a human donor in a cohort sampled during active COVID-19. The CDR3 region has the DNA TGTGCCAGCAGCGTGGGACAGGGAGTCCCTGGCTACACCTTC. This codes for CASSVGQGVPGYTF.